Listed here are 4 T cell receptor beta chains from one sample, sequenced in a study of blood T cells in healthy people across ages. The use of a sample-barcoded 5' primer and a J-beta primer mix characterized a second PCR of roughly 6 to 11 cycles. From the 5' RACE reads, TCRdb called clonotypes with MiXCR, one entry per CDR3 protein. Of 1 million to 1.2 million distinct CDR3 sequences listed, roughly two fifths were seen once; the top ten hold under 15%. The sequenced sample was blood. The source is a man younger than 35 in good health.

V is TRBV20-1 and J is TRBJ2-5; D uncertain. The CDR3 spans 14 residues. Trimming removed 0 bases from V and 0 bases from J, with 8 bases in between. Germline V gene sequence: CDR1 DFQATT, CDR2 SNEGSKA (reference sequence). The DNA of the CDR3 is TGCAGTGCTAGAGACTTACGGTACCAAGAGACCCAGTACTTC. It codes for CSARDLRYQETQYF.

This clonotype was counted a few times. CDR3 loop: CASSSEQGGYGYTF. For the CDR3, the DNA is TGCGCCAGCAGCTCCGAACAGGGGGGCTATGGCTACACCTTC. The V and J genes are TRBV5-1 and TRBJ1-2; 8 bases line up with TRBD1. The ends lost 3 bases at V and 4 bases at J; junction bases unmatched: 5. Germline lookup yields CDR1 SGHRS and CDR2 YFSETQ. This CDR3 has 14 amino acids.

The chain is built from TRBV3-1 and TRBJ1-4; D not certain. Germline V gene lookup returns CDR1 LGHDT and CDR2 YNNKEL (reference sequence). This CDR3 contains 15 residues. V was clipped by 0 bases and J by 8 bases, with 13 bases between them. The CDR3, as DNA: TGTGCCAGCAGCCAAGAGGTCGGGCCCACGGAAAAACTGTTTTTT. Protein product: CASSQEVGPTEKLFF.

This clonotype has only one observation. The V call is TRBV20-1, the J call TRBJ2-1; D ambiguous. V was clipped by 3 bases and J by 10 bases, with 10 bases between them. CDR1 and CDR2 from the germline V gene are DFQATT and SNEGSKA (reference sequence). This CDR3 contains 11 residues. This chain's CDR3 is CSARKGQEQFF. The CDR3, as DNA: TGCAGTGCTAGGAAGGGTCAGGAGCAGTTCTTC.